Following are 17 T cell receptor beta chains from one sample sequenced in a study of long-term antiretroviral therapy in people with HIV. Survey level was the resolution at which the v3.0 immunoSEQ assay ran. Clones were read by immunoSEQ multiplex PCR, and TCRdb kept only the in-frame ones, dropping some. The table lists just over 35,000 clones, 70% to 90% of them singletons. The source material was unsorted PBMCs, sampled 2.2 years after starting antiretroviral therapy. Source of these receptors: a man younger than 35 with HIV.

This CDR3 is CASSLTTDTQYF. CDR3 nucleotides: TGTGCCAGCTCCCTTACAACAGATACGCAGTATTTT. The V call is TRBV18, the J call TRBJ2-3; D uncertain. Trimming stripped 6 bases from V and 3 bases from J, with 7 bases between. Germline V gene sequence: CDR1 KGHSH, CDR2 LQKENI. The CDR3 consists of 12 residues.

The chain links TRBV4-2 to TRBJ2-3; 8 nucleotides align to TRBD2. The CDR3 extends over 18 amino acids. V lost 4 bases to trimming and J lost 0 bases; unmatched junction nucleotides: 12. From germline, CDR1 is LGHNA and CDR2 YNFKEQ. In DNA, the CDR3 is TGTGCCAGCAGCCCGTTGATAGGTAGCGGGGATAGCACAGATACGCAGTATTTT. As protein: CASSPLIGSGDSTDTQYF.

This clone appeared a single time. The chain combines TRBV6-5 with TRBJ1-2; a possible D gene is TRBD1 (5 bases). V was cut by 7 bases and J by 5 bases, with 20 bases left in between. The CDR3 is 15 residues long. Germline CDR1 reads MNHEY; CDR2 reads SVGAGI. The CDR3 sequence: CASTPSGGAYYGYTF. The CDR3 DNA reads TGTGCCAGCACCCCTTCAGGAGGGGCGTATTATGGCTACACCTTC.

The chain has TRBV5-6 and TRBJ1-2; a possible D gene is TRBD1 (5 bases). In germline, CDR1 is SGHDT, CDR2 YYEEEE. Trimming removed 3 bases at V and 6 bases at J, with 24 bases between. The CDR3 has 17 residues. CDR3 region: CASSYGTVLLPRDGYTF. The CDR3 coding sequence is TGTGCCAGCAGCTACGGGACCGTACTACTCCCTAGGGATGGCTACACCTTC.

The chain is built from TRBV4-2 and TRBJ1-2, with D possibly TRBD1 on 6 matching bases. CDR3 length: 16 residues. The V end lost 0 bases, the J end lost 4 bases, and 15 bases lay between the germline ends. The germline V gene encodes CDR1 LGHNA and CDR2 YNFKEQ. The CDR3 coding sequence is TGTGCCAGCAGCCAAGAGGGGAAGGGGGGGGCCTATGGCTACACCTTC. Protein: CASSQEGKGGAYGYTF.

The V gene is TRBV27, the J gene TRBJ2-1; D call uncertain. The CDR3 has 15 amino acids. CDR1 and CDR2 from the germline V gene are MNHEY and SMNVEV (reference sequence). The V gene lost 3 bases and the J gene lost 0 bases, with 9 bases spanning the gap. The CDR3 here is CASSFSSSSYNEQFF. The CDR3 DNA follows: TGTGCCAGCAGTTTTTCCTCCAGCTCCTACAATGAGCAGTTCTTC.

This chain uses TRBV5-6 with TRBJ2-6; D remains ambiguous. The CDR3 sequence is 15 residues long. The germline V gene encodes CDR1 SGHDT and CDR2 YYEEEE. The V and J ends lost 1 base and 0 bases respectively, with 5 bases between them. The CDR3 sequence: CASSLPGSGANVLTF. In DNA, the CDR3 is TGTGCCAGCAGCTTGCCCGGCTCTGGGGCCAACGTCCTGACTTTC.

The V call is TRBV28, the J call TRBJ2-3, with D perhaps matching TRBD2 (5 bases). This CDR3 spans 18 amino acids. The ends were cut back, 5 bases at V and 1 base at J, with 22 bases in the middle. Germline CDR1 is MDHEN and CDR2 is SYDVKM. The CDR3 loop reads CASSPDWAKPRGTDTQYF. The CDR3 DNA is TGTGCCAGCAGTCCGGACTGGGCCAAACCGCGTGGCACAGATACGCAGTATTTT.

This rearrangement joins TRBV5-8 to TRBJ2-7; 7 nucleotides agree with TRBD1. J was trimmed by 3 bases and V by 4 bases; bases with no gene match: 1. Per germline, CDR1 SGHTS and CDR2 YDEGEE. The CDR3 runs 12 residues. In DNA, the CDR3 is TGTGCCAGCAGCCGGGACAGCTACGAGCAGTACTTC. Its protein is CASSRDSYEQYF.

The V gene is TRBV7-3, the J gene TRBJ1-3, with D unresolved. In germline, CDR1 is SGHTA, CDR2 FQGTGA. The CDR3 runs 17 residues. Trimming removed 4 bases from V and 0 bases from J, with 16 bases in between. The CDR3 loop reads CASSSTKPVYSGNTIYF. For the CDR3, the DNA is TGTGCCAGCAGCTCGACAAAGCCAGTGTACTCTGGAAACACCATATATTTT.

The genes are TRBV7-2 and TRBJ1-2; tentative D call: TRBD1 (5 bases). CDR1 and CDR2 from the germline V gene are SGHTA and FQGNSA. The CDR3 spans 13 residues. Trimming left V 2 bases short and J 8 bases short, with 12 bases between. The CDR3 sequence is CASSLTGTGGYTF. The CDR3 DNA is TGTGCCAGCAGCTTAACCGGGACGGGCGGCTACACCTTC.

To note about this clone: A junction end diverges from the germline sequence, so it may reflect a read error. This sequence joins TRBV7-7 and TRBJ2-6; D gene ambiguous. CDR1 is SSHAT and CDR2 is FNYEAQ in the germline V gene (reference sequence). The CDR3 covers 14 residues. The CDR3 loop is CASSPNLGANVLTF. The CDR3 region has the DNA TGTGCTAGCAGCCCCAATTTAGGGGCCAACGTCCTGACTTTC.

In nucleotides, the CDR3 is TGTGCCAGCAGCCAAGAGGACCCTTACCGGAATGAGCAGTTCTTC. Amino acid sequence: CASSQEDPYRNEQFF. The genes are TRBV14 and TRBJ2-1; D is undetermined. CDR3 length equals 15 residues. The V and J ends lost 0 bases and 7 bases respectively, with 13 bases between them. The germline V gene has CDR1 SGHDN and CDR2 FVKESK.

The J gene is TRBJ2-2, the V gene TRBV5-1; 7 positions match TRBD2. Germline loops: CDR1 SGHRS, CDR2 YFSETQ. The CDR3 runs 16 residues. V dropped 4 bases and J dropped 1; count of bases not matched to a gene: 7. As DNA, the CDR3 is TGCGCCAGCAGCCAGATTGGCGGGGGGAACACCGGGGAGCTGTTTTTT. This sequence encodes CASSQIGGGNTGELFF.

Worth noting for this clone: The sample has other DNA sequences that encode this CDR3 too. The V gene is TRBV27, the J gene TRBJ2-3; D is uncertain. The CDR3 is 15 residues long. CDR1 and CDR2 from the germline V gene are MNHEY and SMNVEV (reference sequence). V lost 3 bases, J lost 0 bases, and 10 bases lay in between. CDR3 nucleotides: TGTGCCAGCAGTTTGGGCAGTTCTAGCACAGATACGCAGTATTTT. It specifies CASSLGSSSTDTQYF.

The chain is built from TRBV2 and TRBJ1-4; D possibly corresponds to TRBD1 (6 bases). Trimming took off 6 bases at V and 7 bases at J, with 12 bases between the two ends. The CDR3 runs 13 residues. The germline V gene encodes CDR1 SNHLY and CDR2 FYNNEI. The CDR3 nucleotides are TGTGCCAGCAGCCCGGGACACCGTGAAAAACTGTTTTTT. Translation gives CASSPGHREKLFF.

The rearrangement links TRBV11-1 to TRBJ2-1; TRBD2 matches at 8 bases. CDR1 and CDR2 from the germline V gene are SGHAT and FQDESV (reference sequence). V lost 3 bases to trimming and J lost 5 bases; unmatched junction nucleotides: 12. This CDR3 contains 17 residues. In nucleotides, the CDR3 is TGTGCCAGCAGCTTCGGGGGGGTTGTGGGACTGAACAATGAGCAGTTCTTC. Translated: CASSFGGVVGLNNEQFF. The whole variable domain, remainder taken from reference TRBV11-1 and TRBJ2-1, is EAEVAQSPRYKITEKSQAVAFWCDPISGHATLYWYRQILGQGPELLVQFQDESVVDDSQLPKDRFSAERLKGVDSTLKIQPAELGDSAMYLCASSFGGVVGLNNEQFFGPGTRLTVL.